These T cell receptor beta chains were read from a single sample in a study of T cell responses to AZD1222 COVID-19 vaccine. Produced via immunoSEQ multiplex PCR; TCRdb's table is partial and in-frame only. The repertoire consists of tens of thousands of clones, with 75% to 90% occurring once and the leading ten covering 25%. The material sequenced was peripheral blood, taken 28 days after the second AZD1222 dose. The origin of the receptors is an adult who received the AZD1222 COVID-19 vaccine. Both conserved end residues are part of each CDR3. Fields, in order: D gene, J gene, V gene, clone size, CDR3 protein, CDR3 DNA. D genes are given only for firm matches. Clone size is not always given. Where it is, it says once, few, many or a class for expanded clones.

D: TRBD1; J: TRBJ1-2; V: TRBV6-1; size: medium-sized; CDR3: CASSDELEWTGHRGYTF; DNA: TGTGCCAGCAGTGACGAGCTGGAGTGGACAGGGCATCGGGGCTACACCTTC
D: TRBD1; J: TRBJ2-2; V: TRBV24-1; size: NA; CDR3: CATSDPGGAGTGELFF; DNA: TGTGCCACCAGTGATCCAGGGGGCGCTGGCACCGGGGAGCTGTTTTTT
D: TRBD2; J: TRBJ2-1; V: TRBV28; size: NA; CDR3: CASSMTSGRVNEQFF; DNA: TGTGCCAGCAGTATGACTAGCGGGAGGGTTAATGAGCAGTTCTTC
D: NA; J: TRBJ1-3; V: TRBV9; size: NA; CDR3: CASSAWDIGPGNTIYF; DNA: TGTGCCAGCAGCGCCTGGGACATTGGCCCTGGAAACACCATATATTTT
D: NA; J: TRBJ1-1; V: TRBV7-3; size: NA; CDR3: CASRLRVDSTEAFF; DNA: TGTGCCAGCAGGTTAAGGGTGGATAGCACTGAAGCTTTCTTT
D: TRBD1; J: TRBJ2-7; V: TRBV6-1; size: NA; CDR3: CASSSPPTGSYEQYF; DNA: TGTGCCAGCAGCTCTCCCCCGACAGGGTCCTACGAGCAGTACTTC
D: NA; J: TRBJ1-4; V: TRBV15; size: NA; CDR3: CATSPGHEKLFF; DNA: TGTGCCACCAGCCCGGGACATGAAAAACTGTTTTTT
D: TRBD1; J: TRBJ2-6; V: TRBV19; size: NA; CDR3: CASSMKGQGVSGANVLTF; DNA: TGTGCCAGTAGTATGAAAGGACAGGGAGTCTCTGGGGCCAACGTCCTGACTTTC
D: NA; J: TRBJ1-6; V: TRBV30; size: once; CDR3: CAWETLENSPLHF; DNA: TGTGCCTGGGAAACGCTAGAGAATTCACCCCTCCACTTT
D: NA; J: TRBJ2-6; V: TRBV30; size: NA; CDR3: CAWRAGANVLTF; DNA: TGTGCCTGGAGAGCTGGGGCCAACGTCCTGACTTTC
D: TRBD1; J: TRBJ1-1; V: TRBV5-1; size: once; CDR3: CASSLRTGNTEAFF; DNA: TGCGCCAGCAGCTTAAGGACAGGGAACACTGAAGCTTTCTTT
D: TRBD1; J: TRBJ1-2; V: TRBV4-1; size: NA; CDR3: CASSQDQTGFLGYTF; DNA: TGCGCCAGCAGCCAAGATCAGACAGGGTTCTTAGGCTACACCTTC
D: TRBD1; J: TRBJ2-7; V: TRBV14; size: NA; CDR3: CASSLHRDRRYEQYF; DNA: TGTGCCAGCAGCCTACACCGGGACAGAAGATACGAGCAGTACTTC
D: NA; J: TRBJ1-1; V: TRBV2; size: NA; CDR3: CASRKRGGNTEAFF; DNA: TGTGCCAGTCGAAAAAGGGGGGGGAACACTGAAGCTTTCTTT
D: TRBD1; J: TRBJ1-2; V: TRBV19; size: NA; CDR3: CASSRRTGSYGYTF; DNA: TGTGCCAGTAGTAGGAGGACAGGGTCATATGGCTACACCTTC
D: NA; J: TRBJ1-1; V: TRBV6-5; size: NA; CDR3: CASSQAATTEAFF; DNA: TGTGCCAGCAGCCAGGCAGCGACCACTGAAGCTTTCTTT
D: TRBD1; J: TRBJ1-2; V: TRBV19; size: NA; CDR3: CASQKTGAKHGYTF; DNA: TGTGCCAGCCAGAAGACAGGGGCTAAGCATGGCTACACCTTC
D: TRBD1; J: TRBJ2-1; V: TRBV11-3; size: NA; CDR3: CASSLVTGWQTYNEQFF; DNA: TGTGCCAGCAGCTTAGTGACAGGGTGGCAAACCTACAATGAGCAGTTCTTC
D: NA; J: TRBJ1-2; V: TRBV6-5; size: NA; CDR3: CASSRTPQTGYTF; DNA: TGTGCCAGCAGCCGGACACCCCAGACGGGCTACACCTTC
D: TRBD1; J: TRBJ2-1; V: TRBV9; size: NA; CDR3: CASSSQIQGMGEQFF; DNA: TGTGCCAGCAGCTCACAAATACAGGGGATGGGTGAGCAGTTCTTC
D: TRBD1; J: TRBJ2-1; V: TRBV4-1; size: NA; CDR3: CASSQYRGDEQFF; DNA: TGCGCCAGCAGCCAGTACAGGGGAGATGAGCAGTTCTTC
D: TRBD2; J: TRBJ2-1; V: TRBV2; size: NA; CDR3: CASSSGGREFF; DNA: TGTGCCAGCTCCAGCGGGGGGCGGGAGTTCTTC
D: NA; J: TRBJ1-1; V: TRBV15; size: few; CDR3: CATSSGIGGGLGAFF; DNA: TGTGCCACCAGCAGTGGAATTGGGGGGGGCTTAGGAGCTTTCTTT
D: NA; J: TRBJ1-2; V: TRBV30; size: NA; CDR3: CAWTQGRGYGYTF; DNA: TGTGCCTGGACCCAGGGGCGGGGCTATGGCTACACCTTC
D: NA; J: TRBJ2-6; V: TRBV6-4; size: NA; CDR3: CASSEGLGANVLTF; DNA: TGTGCCAGCAGTGAAGGCTTAGGGGCCAACGTCCTGACTTTC
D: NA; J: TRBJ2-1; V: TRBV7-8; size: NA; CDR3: CASSSFRLLSYNEQFF; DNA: TGTGCCAGCAGCTCCTTCCGCCTCCTGTCTTACAATGAGCAGTTCTTC
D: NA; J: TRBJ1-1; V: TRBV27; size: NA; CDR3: CASSFSTGPSEAFF; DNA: TGTGCCAGCAGTTTCTCCACGGGACCGAGCGAAGCTTTCTTT
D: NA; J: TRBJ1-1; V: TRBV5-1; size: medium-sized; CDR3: CASSPDGKRAFF; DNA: TGCGCCAGCAGCCCCGACGGAAAGCGAGCTTTCTTT
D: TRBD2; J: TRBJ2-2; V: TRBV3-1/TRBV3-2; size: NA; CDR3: CASSQVAGGPAGELFF; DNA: TGTGCCAGCAGCCAAGTCGCGGGGGGCCCGGCCGGGGAGCTGTTTTTT
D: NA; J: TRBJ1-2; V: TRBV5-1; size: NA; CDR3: CASSLVQGKGNGYTF; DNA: TGCGCCAGCAGCTTGGTCCAGGGGAAAGGTAATGGCTACACCTTC
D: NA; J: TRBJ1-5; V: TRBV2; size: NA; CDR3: CASSEDRVRQPQHF; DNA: TGTGCCAGCAGTGAAGACAGGGTCCGACAGCCCCAGCATTTT
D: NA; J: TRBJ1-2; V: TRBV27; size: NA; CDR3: CASSITAERYGYTF; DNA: TGTGCCAGCAGTATAACAGCCGAGAGATATGGCTACACCTTC
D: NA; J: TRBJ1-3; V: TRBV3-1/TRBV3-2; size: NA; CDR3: CASSQEMDGSGNTIYF; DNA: TGTGCCAGCAGCCAAGAAATGGACGGCTCTGGAAACACCATATATTTT
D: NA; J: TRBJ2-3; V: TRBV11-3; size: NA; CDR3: CASSSLPPFESERRDTQYF; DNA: TGTGCCAGCAGCTCCTTACCCCCGTTCGAGTCGGAGCGGAGAGATACGCAGTATTTT
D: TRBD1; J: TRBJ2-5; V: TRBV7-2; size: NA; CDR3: CASSLVVWRTGQETQYF; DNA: TGTGCCAGCAGCTTAGTAGTGTGGAGGACAGGGCAAGAGACCCAGTACTTC